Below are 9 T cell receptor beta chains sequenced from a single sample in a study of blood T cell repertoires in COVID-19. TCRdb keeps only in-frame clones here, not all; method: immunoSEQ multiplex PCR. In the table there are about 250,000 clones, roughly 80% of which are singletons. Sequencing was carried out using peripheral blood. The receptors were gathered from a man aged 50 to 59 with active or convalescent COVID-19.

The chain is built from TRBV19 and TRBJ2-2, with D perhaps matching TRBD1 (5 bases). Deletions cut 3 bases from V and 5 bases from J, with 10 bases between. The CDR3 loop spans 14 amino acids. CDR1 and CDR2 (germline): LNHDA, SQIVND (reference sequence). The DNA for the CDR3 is TGTGCCAGTAGTATTCTAGGGGCGACCGGGGAGCTGTTTTTT. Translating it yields CASSILGATGELFF.

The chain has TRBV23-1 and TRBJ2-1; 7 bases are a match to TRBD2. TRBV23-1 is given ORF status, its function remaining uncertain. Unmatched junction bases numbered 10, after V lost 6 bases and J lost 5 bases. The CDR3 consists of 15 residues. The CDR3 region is CASSRPTGTNNEQFF. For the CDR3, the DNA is TGCGCCAGCAGCCGCCCAACCGGGACTAACAATGAGCAGTTCTTC.

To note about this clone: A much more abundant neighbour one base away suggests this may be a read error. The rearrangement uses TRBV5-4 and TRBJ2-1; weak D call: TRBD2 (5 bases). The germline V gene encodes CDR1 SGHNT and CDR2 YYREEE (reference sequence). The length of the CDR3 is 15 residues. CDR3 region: CASSHGMDFYNGQFF. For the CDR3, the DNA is TGTGCCAGCAGCCACGGGATGGACTTCTACAATGGGCAGTTCTTC.

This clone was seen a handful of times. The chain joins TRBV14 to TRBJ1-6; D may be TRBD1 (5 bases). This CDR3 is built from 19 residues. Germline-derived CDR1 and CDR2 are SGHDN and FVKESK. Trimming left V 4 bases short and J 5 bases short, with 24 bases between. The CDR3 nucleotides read TGTGCCAGCAGCCTAAGAAAGACCAGGGTTCCCTTGGATAATTCACCCCTCCACTTT. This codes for CASSLRKTRVPLDNSPLHF.

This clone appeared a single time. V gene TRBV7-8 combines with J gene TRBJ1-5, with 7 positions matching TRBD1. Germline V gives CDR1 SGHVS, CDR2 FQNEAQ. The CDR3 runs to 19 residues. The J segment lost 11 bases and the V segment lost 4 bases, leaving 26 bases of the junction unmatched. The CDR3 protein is CASSSTGQTNIGGVVSQHF. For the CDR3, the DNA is TGTGCCAGCAGCTCCACGGGACAGACAAATATAGGGGGCGTAGTGTCCCAGCATTTT.

The CDR3 loop reads CTKGGTDTQYF. CDR3 DNA: TGTACCAAAGGGGGCACAGATACGCAGTATTTT. The chain is built from TRBV19 and TRBJ2-3; D is possibly TRBD1 (5 bases). Germline CDR1 is LNHDA and CDR2 is SQIVND (reference sequence). This CDR3 comprises 11 residues.

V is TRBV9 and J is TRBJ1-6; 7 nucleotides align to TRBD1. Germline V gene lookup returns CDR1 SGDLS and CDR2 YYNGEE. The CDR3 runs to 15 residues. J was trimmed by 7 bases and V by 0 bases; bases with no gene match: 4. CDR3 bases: TGTGCCAGCAGCGTAGAAAGGGGGCCCAATTCACCCCTCCACTTT. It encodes CASSVERGPNSPLHF.

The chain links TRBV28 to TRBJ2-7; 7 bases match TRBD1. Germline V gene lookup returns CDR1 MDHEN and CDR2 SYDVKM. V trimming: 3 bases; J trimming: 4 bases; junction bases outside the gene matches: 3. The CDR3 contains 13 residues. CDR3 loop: CASSFGQEYEQYF. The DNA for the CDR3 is TGTGCCAGCAGTTTTGGACAGGAGTACGAGCAGTACTTC.

CDR3 protein: CASRDFSSYNEQFF. Written as DNA, the CDR3 is TGTGCCAGCAGGGACTTTAGCTCCTACAATGAGCAGTTCTTC. The V gene is TRBV6-5, the J gene TRBJ2-1; D possibly corresponds to TRBD2 (5 bases). The germline V gene encodes CDR1 MNHEY and CDR2 SVGAGI. This CDR3 has 14 amino acids. V shed 6 bases and J shed 0 bases, with 9 bases lying between them.